The 21 T cell receptor beta chains below all came from one sample that was sequenced in a study of blood T cell repertoires in COVID-19. Method: immunoSEQ multiplex PCR; TCRdb's copy keeps in-frame clones and lacks some. The profile covers 150,000 or so clones, with approximately 80% appearing a single time and around 6% taken by the ten largest. The material sequenced was PBMCs or T cells enriched from blood (not recorded which). The receptor source for this set is a woman aged 45-59 years who had recovered from COVID-19.

Only a few counts were recorded for this clone. This chain connects TRBV28 to TRBJ2-7, with 8 positions matching TRBD1. The CDR3 has 15 residues. With V trimmed by 8 bases and J by 6 bases, 15 bases remained unmatched. The germline V gene encodes CDR1 MDHEN and CDR2 SYDVKM. CDR3 DNA sequence: TGTGCCAGCTTTAAGACACAGGGGGTCTTGTCCGAGCAGTACTTC. This gives the protein CASFKTQGVLSEQYF.

The table lists this clone with a few counts. This same CDR3 is encoded by further DNA sequences in the sample. The V and J genes are TRBV2 and TRBJ1-5, with 7 bases fitting TRBD1. The junction had 8 bases not matched to a gene; V was cut back by 7 bases and J by 5 bases. CDR3 length: 14 residues. Germline assignment: CDR1 SNHLY and CDR2 FYNNEI. In DNA form, the CDR3 reads TGTGCCAGCACCCCCGACAGGGACCATCAGCCCCAGCATTTT. It translates to CASTPDRDHQPQHF.

The chain is built from TRBV21-1 and TRBJ1-5; TRBD1, the table's D call, was not compared with the DNA. TRBV21-1 is termed a pseudogene. This CDR3 has 12 residues. The chain's CDR3 is CASSNLSQPQHF. The CDR3 DNA sequence: TGTGCCAGCAGCAATCTCAGTCAGCCCCAGCATTTT.

This clone was seen only once. V usage is TRBV9 and J usage is TRBJ2-2; D remains ambiguous. This CDR3 has 12 residues. V lost 4 bases, J lost 6 bases, and 7 bases lay in between. Germline V gene data show CDR1 as SGDLS and CDR2 as YYNGEE. CDR3 in DNA: TGTGCCAGCAGCTCCAGGCCCGGGGAGCTGTTTTTT. Encoded protein: CASSSRPGELFF.

The V gene is TRBV4-1, the J gene TRBJ2-3; 7 bases line up with TRBD1. The CDR3 spans 14 residues. J lost 0 bases, V lost 8 bases, and 5 bases had no gene match. Per germline, CDR1 MGHRA and CDR2 YSYEKL. The CDR3: CASQDRASTDTQYF. CDR3 sequence (DNA): TGCGCCAGCCAAGACAGGGCTAGCACAGATACGCAGTATTTT.

V usage is TRBV5-1 and J usage is TRBJ1-2; 9 nucleotides agree with TRBD1. The CDR3 has 15 amino acids. Unmatched junction bases numbered 6, after V lost 3 bases and J lost 3 bases. Germline loops: CDR1 SGHRS, CDR2 YFSETQ. The CDR3 reads CASSYMTGGDYGYTF. CDR3 nucleotide sequence: TGCGCCAGCAGCTACATGACAGGGGGGGACTATGGCTACACCTTC.

This sequence joins TRBV5-1 and TRBJ2-7; D perhaps matches TRBD1 (6 bases). The V gene's germline CDR1 is SGHRS and CDR2 YFSETQ. The germline V and J ends were trimmed by 4 bases and 6 bases, with 17 bases remaining between them. There are 14 residues in the CDR3. The CDR3 DNA sequence: TGCGCCAGCAGCACCGGGACAACCAGGGGCGAGCAGTACGTC. Protein sequence: CASSTGTTRGEQYV.

V usage is TRBV10-3 and J usage is TRBJ1-4, with D possibly being TRBD1 (6 bases). This CDR3 has 15 amino acids. V shed 5 bases and J shed 3 bases, with 13 bases lying between them. Looked up from germline, CDR1 is ENHRY and CDR2 is SYGVKD. The chain's CDR3 is CAISPSGAANEKLFF. The CDR3 region has the DNA TGTGCCATCAGTCCTTCAGGGGCGGCTAATGAAAAACTGTTTTTT.

The CDR3 protein is CASSVGQGGLGTEAFF. Written as DNA, the CDR3 is TGTGCCAGCAGCGTAGGGCAGGGGGGCCTTGGAACTGAAGCTTTCTTT. This chain connects TRBV9 to TRBJ1-1; 7 positions agree with TRBD1. Germline V gives CDR1 SGDLS, CDR2 YYNGEE. V dropped 0 bases and J dropped 5; count of bases not matched to a gene: 10. CDR3 length: 16 amino acids.

V gene TRBV27 combines with J gene TRBJ2-3; tentative D call: TRBD2 (6 bases). The germline V gene has CDR1 MNHEY and CDR2 SMNVEV (reference sequence). This CDR3 region has 14 residues. Trimming cost V 0 bases and J 6 bases, with 10 bases left between them. The CDR3 spells CASSLSAGLDTQYF. CDR3 DNA: TGTGCCAGCAGTTTATCGGCGGGGCTTGATACGCAGTATTTT.

CDR3 sequence: CSVPKGGSGGLYNEQFF. In DNA form, the CDR3 reads TGCAGCGTCCCCAAAGGGGGGAGCGGGGGCCTCTACAATGAGCAGTTCTTC. V is TRBV29-1 and J is TRBJ2-1; 8 bases fit TRBD2. Unmatched junction bases numbered 16, after V lost 6 bases and J lost 3 bases. This CDR3 region has 17 residues. Germline CDR1 and CDR2: SQVTM and ANQGSEA.

The chain couples TRBV28 to TRBJ1-1; the D gene is possibly TRBD1 (6 bases). V lost 8 bases, J lost 2 bases, and 15 bases lay in between. CDR1 is MDHEN and CDR2 is SYDVKM in the germline V gene. The CDR3 loop spans 14 amino acids. CDR3 amino acids: CASLRGYGNTEAFF. In nucleotides, the CDR3 is TGTGCCAGCCTTAGGGGGTATGGAAACACTGAAGCTTTCTTT.

The chain recombines TRBV6-1 with TRBJ1-1, with D perhaps matching TRBD1 (5 bases). The V gene lost 1 base and the J gene lost 1 base, with 13 bases spanning the gap. Germline CDR1 and CDR2: MNHNS and SASEGT. This CDR3 is built from 16 residues. CDR3 protein: CASSEGGGRGNTEAFF. The DNA of the CDR3 is TGTGCCAGCAGTGAAGGCGGGGGTCGGGGGAACACTGAAGCTTTCTTT.

There are a few counts of this clone. The rearrangement links TRBV12-3 or TRBV12-4 to TRBJ1-1; the match to TRBD1 covers 8 bases. The J segment lost 7 bases and the V segment lost 3 bases, leaving 4 bases of the junction unmatched. CDR3 size: 13 residues. The CDR3, as DNA: TGTGCCAGCAGTTTTAGGACAGGGCTTGAAGCTTTCTTT. Its translation: CASSFRTGLEAFF.

This clone was picked up a small number of times. The chain recombines TRBV28 with TRBJ1-2; the D gene is possibly TRBD1 (5 bases). The V gene lost 5 bases and the J gene lost 6 bases, with 22 bases spanning the gap. CDR1 MDHEN and CDR2 SYDVKM come from the germline V gene. The CDR3 spans 16 residues. Written as DNA, the CDR3 is TGTGCCAGCAGTCTGTGGACGGAAGCGGGGGGTAATGGCTACACCTTC. It specifies CASSLWTEAGGNGYTF.

The sample holds a few counts of this clone. This chain connects TRBV7-2 to TRBJ2-2; D is possibly TRBD1 (6 bases). CDR1 is SGHTA and CDR2 is FQGNSA in the germline V gene. V was shortened by 1 base and J by 5 bases, with 11 bases between the two germline ends. This CDR3 contains 15 residues. The CDR3 DNA reads as TGTGCCAGCAGCTTAGGGGGGCTAGGGACCGGGGAGCTGTTTTTT. This translates into CASSLGGLGTGELFF. The complete variable domain, with remaining parts taken from reference TRBV7-2 and TRBJ2-2, reads GAGVSQSPSNKVTEKGKDVELRCDPISGHTALYWYRQSLGQGLEFLIYFQGNSAPDKSGLPSDRFSAERTGGSVSTLTIQRTQQEDSAVYLCASSLGGLGTGELFFGEGSRLTVL.

This chain uses TRBV5-1 with TRBJ1-1; maybe TRBD1 (5 bases). Looked up from germline, CDR1 is SGHRS and CDR2 is YFSETQ. The CDR3 contains 14 residues. The V end was cut by 0 bases, the J end by 5 bases, with 11 bases between. The CDR3 bases are TGCGCCAGCAGCTTGGCCGGGAGGGGTACTGAAGCTTTCTTT. Encoded protein: CASSLAGRGTEAFF.

Remarks on this clone: Other DNA sequences in this sample translate to the same CDR3. The chain recombines TRBV27 with TRBJ2-3; 13 bases align to TRBD2. Germline CDR1 and CDR2: MNHEY and SMNVEV (reference sequence). J was trimmed by 0 bases and V by 9 bases; bases with no gene match: 9. The CDR3 runs to 17 residues. The CDR3 loop is CASSPRTSGGSTDTQYF. In nucleotides, the CDR3 is TGTGCCAGTAGTCCGAGGACTAGCGGGGGAAGCACAGATACGCAGTATTTT.

V is TRBV3-1 (or the pseudogene TRBV3-2) and J is TRBJ1-1; 9 bases match TRBD1. Germline lookup yields CDR1 LGHDT and CDR2 YNNKEL (reference sequence). CDR3 size: 16 residues. V was pared by 2 bases and J by 4 bases, with 8 bases of the junction left unmatched. CDR3: CASSQNNRGRGTEAFF. The CDR3 DNA sequence: TGTGCCAGCAGCCAAAATAACAGGGGGCGCGGCACTGAAGCTTTCTTT.

DNA of the CDR3: TGTGCCACCAGTGATCCCAGGACAGGGCCTCACTATGGCTACACCTTC. It translates to CATSDPRTGPHYGYTF. J is TRBJ1-2 and V is TRBV24-1, with TRBD1 matching 8 bases. Per germline, CDR1 KGHDR and CDR2 SFDVKD. The CDR3 contains 16 residues. The trim removed 3 bases at V and 3 bases at J, leaving 8 bases unmatched.

The V gene is TRBV7-6, the J gene TRBJ1-2, with D possibly matching TRBD1 (6 bases). Germline V gene lookup returns CDR1 SGHVS and CDR2 FNYEAQ. Trimming shortened V by 1 base and J by 4 bases, and 13 bases separated the two germline ends. The CDR3 covers 15 residues. CDR3 DNA sequence: TGTGCCAGCAGCTTAGGGACAGATACTTTCTATGGCTACACCTTC. As protein: CASSLGTDTFYGYTF.